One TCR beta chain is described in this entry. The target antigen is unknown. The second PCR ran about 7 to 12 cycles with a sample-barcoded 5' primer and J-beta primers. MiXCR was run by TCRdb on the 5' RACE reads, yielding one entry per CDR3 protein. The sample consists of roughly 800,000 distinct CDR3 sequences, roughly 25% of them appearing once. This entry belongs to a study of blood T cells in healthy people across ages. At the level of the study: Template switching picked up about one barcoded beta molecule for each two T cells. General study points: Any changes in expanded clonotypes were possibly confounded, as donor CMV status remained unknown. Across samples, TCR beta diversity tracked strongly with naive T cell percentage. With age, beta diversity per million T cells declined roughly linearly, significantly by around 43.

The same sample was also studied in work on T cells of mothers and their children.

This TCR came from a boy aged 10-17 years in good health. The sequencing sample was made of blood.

CDR3 protein: CASSTGLGLETQYF. Written as DNA, the CDR3 is TGTGCCAGCAGCACCGGACTGGGGTTGGAGACCCAGTACTTC. This chain connects TRBV11-3 to TRBJ2-5; D perhaps matches TRBD2 (5 bases). The length of the CDR3 is 14 residues. The germline V and J ends were trimmed by 5 bases and 5 bases, with 15 bases remaining between them. CDR1 SGHNT and CDR2 YENEEA come from the germline V gene.